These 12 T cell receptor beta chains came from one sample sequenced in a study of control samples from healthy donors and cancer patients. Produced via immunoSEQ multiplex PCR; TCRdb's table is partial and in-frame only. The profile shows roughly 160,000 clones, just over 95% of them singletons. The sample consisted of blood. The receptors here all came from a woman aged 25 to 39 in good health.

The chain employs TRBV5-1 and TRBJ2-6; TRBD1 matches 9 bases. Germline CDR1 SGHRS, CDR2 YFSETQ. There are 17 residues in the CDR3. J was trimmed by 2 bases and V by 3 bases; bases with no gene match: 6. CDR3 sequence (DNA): TGCGCCAGCAGCTCCGACAGGGGGTTTGCTGGGGCCAACGTCCTGACTTTC. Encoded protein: CASSSDRGFAGANVLTF.

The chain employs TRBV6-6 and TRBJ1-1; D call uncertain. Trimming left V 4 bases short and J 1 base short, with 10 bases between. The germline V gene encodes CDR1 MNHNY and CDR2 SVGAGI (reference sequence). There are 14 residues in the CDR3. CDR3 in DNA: TGTGCCAGCAGTTTTCGAGAATCGAACACTGAAGCTTTCTTT. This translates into CASSFRESNTEAFF.

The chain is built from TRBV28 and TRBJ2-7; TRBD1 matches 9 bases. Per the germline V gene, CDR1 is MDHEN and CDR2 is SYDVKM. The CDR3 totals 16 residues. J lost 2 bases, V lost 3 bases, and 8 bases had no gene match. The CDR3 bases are TGTGCCAGCAGTTTGGGCGGGGACAGGGTCGCCTACGAGCAGTACTTC. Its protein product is CASSLGGDRVAYEQYF.

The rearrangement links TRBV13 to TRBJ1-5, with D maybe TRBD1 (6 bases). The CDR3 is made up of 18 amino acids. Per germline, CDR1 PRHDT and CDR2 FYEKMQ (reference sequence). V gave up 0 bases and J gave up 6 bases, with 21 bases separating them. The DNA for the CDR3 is TGTGCCAGCAGCTTAGGAGCAATAGGCCTCCAGGGGACTCAGCCCCAGCATTTT. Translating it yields CASSLGAIGLQGTQPQHF.

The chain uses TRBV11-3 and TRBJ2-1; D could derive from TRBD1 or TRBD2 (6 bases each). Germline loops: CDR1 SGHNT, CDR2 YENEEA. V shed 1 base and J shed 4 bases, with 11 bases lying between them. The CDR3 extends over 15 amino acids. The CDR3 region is CASSLVGGLYNEQFF. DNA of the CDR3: TGTGCCAGCAGCTTAGTCGGGGGCTTGTACAATGAGCAGTTCTTC.

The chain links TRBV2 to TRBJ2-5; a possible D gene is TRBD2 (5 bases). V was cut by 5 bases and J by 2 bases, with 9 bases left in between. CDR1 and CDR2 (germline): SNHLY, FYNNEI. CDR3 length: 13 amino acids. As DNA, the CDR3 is TGTGCCAGCAGTCGCGGACTGCAAGAGACCCAGTACTTC. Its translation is CASSRGLQETQYF.

CDR3 sequence (DNA): TGTGCCAGCAGTCCCGTAGCGGTTCCACCCTACGAGCAGTACTTC. Its translation: CASSPVAVPPYEQYF. The chain recombines TRBV28 with TRBJ2-7; D may be TRBD2 (6 bases). CDR1 is MDHEN and CDR2 is SYDVKM in the germline V gene. The CDR3 runs 15 residues. V lost 5 bases, J lost 2 bases, and 16 bases lay in between.

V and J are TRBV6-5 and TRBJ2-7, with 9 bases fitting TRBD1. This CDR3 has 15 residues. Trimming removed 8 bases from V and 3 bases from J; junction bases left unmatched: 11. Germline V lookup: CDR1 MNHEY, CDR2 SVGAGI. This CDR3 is CASSGGGTGLYEQYF. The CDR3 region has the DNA TGTGCCAGCTCAGGAGGAGGGACAGGGCTCTACGAGCAGTACTTC.

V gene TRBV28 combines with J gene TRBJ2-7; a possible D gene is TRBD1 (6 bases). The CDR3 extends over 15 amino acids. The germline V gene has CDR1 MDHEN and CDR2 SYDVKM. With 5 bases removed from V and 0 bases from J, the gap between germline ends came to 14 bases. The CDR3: CASSEQGALSYEQYF. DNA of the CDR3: TGTGCCAGCAGTGAACAGGGAGCTCTCTCCTACGAGCAGTACTTC.

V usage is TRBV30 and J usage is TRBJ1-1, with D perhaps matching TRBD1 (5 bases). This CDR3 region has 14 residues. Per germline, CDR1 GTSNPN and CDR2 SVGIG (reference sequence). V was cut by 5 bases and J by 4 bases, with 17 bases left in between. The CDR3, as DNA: TGTGCCTGGGGCCCCCCCTCTGGGGGCACTGAAGCTTTCTTT. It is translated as CAWGPPSGGTEAFF.

DNA for the CDR3: TGTGCCAGCAGTTCCGGGGCCCTCTCTGGGGCCAACGTCCTGACTTTC. Translation: CASSSGALSGANVLTF. V gene TRBV6-5 combines with J gene TRBJ2-6; D is possibly TRBD1 or TRBD2 (5 bases each). V dropped 4 bases and J dropped 0 bases, with 10 bases sitting between them. CDR1 MNHEY and CDR2 SVGAGI come from the germline V gene. This CDR3 spans 16 amino acids.

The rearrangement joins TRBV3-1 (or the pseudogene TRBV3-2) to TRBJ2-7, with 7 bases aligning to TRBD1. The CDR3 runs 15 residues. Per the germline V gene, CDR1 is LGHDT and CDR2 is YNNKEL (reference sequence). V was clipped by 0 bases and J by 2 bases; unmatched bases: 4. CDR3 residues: CASSQDDRAAYEQYF. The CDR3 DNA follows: TGTGCCAGCAGCCAAGATGACAGGGCCGCCTACGAGCAGTACTTC.